Shown below are 8 T cell receptor beta chains from a single sample sequenced in a study of T-cell reconstitution after alpha-beta-depleted transplantation in children. TCRbeta library construction was performed incorporating unique molecular identifiers. MiXCR was run by TCRdb on the PCR reads, yielding one entry per CDR3 protein. In the table there are 450,000 to 550,000 distinct CDR3 sequences, approximately 10% of which are singletons. The sample in question was PBMCs, mostly from graft donor cells, obtained 180 days after TCRalphabeta/CD19-depleted stem cell transplant. The receptor set was obtained from a female patient under 10 years old who had a stem cell transplant for aplastic anemia, so the T cells may come from the graft donor.

The genes are TRBV20-1 and TRBJ2-1, with D possibly TRBD2 on 6 matching bases. CDR1 and CDR2 from the germline V gene are DFQATT and SNEGSKA (reference sequence). The CDR3 sequence is 16 residues long. The V and J ends lost 0 bases and 2 bases respectively, with 14 bases between them. The CDR3 DNA follows: TGCAGTGCTAGAGATATCACGGGGGTGACCTACAATGAGCAGTTCTTC. Residues: CSARDITGVTYNEQFF.

This clonotype was observed a handful of times. The CDR3 bases are TGTGCCAGCAGCTTTAGAAGAGATCAGCCCCAGCATTTT. Translated, it gives CASSFRRDQPQHF. The rearrangement links TRBV11-2 to TRBJ1-5; D ambiguous. V lost 3 bases, J lost 5 bases, and 8 bases lay in between. This CDR3 contains 13 residues. Germline loops: CDR1 SGHAT, CDR2 FQNNGV.

This clonotype has a handful of counts. V is TRBV11-2 and J is TRBJ2-1; tentative D call: TRBD1 (5 bases). Germline V CDR1 and CDR2: SGHAT, FQNNGV. V lost 0 bases and J 7 bases, leaving 10 bases between the germline ends. The CDR3 runs to 14 residues. The CDR3 DNA reads TGTGCCAGCAGCTTAGATTGGCAGGGTAATGAGCAGTTCTTC. Translation gives CASSLDWQGNEQFF.

This chain links TRBV7-2 with TRBJ2-7, with D unclear. V lost 0 bases to trimming and J lost 2 bases, with 11 bases between them. The CDR3 length is 15 residues. The germline V gene has CDR1 SGHTA and CDR2 FQGNSA. CDR3 in amino acids: CASSLASQVAYEQYF. For the CDR3, the DNA is TGTGCCAGCAGCTTAGCCAGCCAAGTCGCCTACGAGCAGTACTTC.

This clonotype occurred many times. V usage is TRBV6-1 and J usage is TRBJ1-5; 10 nucleotides agree with TRBD1. Germline V gene lookup returns CDR1 MNHNS and CDR2 SASEGT. The CDR3 is 16 residues long. The trim removed 5 bases at V and 6 bases at J, leaving 10 bases unmatched. The CDR3 DNA sequence: TGTGCCAGCAGTCGAAGGCCGGGACAGGGGCGTCAGCCCCAGCATTTT. Protein: CASSRRPGQGRQPQHF.

The chain combines TRBV30 with TRBJ2-7; D unclear. Germline V gene lookup returns CDR1 GTSNPN and CDR2 SVGIG (reference sequence). This CDR3 contains 11 residues. Trimming shortened V by 1 base and J by 4 bases, and 5 bases separated the two germline ends. The CDR3 DNA sequence: TGTGCCTGGAGTGCCCGATACGAGCAGTACTTC. Amino acids: CAWSARYEQYF. Full variable domain (outside the CDR3, taken from reference TRBV30 and TRBJ2-7): SQTIHQWPATLVQPVGSPLSLECTVEGTSNPNLYWYRQAAGRGLQLLFYSVGIGQISSEVPQNLSASRPQDRQFILSSKKLLLSDSGFYLCAWSARYEQYFGPGTRLTVT.

This clonotype was seen a few times. The genes are TRBV27 and TRBJ2-1; 14 nucleotides align to TRBD2. Trimming removed 3 bases from V and 6 bases from J; junction bases left unmatched: 4. The CDR3 runs 16 residues. Germline values: CDR1 MNHEY, CDR2 SMNVEV (reference sequence). In DNA form, the CDR3 reads TGTGCCAGCAGTTTCGCGACTAGCGGGAGGGTCAATGAGCAGTTCTTC. This gives the protein CASSFATSGRVNEQFF.

In this sample, this clonotype turned up a few times. J is TRBJ2-1 and V is TRBV28, with D perhaps matching TRBD1 (10 bases). The V gene lost 6 bases and the J gene lost 5 bases, with 32 bases spanning the gap. Per germline, CDR1 MDHEN and CDR2 SYDVKM. The CDR3 is 20 amino acids. CDR3 nucleotides: TGTGCCAGCAGATACCGTCGGGACAGGGGACTAGCCAAGCTGGACAATGAGCAGTTCTTC. This encodes CASRYRRDRGLAKLDNEQFF. Drawing the rest from reference TRBV28 and TRBJ2-1, the complete variable domain is DVKVTQSSRYLVKRTGEKVFLECVQDMDHENMFWYRQDPGLGLRLIYFSYDVKMKEKGDIPEGYSVSREKKERFSLILESASTNQTSMYLCASRYRRDRGLAKLDNEQFFGPGTRLTVL.